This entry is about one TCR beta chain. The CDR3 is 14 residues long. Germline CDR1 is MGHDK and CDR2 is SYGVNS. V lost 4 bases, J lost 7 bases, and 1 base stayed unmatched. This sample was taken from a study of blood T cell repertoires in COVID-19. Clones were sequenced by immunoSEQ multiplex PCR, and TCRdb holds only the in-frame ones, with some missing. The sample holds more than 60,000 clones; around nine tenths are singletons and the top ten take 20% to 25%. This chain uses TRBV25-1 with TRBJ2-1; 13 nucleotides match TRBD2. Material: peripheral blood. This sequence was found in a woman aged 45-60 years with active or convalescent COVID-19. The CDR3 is CASSVTSGGNEQFF. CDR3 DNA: TGTGCCAGCAGTGTGACTAGCGGGGGGAATGAGCAGTTCTTC.